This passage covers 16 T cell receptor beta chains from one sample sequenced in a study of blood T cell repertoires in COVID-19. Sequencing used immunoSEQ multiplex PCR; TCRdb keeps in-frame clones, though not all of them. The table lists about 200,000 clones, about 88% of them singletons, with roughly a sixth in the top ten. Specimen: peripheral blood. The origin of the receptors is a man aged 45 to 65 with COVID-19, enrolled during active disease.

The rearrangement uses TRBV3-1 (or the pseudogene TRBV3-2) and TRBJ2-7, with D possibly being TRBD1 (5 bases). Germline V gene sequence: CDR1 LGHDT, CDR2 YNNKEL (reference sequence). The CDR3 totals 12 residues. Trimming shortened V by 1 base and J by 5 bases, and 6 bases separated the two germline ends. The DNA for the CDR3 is TGTGCCAGCAGCCAAGGCAGGGACGAGCAGTACTTC. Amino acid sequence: CASSQGRDEQYF.

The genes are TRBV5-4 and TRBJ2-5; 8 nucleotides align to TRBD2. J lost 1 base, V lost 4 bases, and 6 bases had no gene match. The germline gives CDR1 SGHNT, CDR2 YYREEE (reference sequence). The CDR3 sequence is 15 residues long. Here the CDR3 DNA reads TGTGCCAGCAGCGGGACCGGGACTAGCCAAGAGACCCAGTACTTC. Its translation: CASSGTGTSQETQYF.

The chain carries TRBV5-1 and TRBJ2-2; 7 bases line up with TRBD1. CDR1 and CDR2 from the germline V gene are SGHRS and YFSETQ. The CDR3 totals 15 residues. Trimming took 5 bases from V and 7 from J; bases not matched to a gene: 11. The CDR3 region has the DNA TGCGCCAGCAGAACCTTGACAGGGTCAAGCGGGGAGCTGTTTTTT. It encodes CASRTLTGSSGELFF.

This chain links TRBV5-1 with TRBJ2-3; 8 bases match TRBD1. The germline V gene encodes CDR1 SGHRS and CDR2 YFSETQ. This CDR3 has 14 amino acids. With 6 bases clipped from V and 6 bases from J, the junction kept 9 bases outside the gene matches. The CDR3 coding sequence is TGCGCCAGCAACAAACCGGACAGGGCGGATACGCAGTATTTT. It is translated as CASNKPDRADTQYF.

The chain's CDR3 is CASSEPGGLSGANVLTF. In DNA form, the CDR3 reads TGCGCCAGCAGTGAGCCGGGGGGCCTCTCTGGGGCCAACGTCCTGACTTTC. This chain uses TRBV10-2 with TRBJ2-6, with D possibly TRBD2 on 7 matching bases. V lost 2 bases and J lost 0, with 11 bases in between. The CDR3 is 17 amino acids. Germline CDR1 reads WSHSY; CDR2 reads SAAADI.

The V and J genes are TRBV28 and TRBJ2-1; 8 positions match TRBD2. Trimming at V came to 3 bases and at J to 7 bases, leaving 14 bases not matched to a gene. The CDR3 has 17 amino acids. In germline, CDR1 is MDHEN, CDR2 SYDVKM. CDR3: CASSFPTGGPVLNEQFF. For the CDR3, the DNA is TGTGCCAGCAGTTTCCCTACGGGAGGGCCTGTTTTAAATGAGCAGTTCTTC.

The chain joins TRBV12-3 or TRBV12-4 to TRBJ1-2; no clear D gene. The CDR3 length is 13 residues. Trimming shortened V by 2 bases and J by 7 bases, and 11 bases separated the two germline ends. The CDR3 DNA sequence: TGTGCCAGCAGTTTACTTGGGTCGGGTGGCTACACCTTC. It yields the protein CASSLLGSGGYTF.

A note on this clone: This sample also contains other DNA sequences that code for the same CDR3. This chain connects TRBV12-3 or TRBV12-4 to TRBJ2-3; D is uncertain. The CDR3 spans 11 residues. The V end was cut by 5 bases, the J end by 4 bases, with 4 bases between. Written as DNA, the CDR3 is TGTGCCAGCAGTCTATCAGATACGCAGTATTTT. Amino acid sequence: CASSLSDTQYF.

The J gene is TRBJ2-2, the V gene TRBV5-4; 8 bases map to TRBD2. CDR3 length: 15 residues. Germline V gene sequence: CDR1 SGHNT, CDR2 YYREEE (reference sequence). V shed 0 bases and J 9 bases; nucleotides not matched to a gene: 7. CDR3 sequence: CASSLGTSIFRELFF. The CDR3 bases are TGTGCCAGCAGCTTGGGGACTAGCATCTTCCGGGAGCTGTTTTTT.

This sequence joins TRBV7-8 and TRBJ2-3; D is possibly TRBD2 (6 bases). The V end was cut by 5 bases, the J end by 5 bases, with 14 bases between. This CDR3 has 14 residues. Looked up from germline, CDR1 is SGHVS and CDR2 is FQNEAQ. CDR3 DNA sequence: TGTGCCAGCAGCGGCGGGGATCATGGAGATACGCAGTATTTT. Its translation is CASSGGDHGDTQYF.

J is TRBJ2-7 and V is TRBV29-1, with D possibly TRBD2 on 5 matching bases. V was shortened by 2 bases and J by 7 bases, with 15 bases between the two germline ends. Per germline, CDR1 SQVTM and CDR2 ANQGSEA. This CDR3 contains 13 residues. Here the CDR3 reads CSVERGSGGEQYF. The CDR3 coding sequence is TGCAGCGTTGAACGAGGGTCGGGCGGGGAGCAGTACTTC.

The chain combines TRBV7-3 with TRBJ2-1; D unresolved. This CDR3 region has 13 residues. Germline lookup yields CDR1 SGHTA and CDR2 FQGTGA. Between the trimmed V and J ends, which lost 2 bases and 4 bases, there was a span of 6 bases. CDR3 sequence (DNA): TGTGCCAGCAGCTTACTAGGATACAATGAGCAGTTCTTC. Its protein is CASSLLGYNEQFF.

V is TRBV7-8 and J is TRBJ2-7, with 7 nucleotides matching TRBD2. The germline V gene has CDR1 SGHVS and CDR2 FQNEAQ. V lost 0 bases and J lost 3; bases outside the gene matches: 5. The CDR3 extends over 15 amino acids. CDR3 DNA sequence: TGTGCCAGCAGCTTAGCCGCTGGGAGGGTCTACGAGCAGTACTTC. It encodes CASSLAAGRVYEQYF.

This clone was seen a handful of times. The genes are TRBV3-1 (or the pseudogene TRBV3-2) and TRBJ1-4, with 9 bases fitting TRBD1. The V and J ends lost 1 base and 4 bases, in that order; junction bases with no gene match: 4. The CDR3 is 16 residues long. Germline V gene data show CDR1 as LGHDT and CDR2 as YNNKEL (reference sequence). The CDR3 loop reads CASSQVGQGINEKLFF. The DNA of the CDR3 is TGTGCCAGCAGCCAAGTTGGACAGGGGATTAATGAAAAACTGTTTTTT.

This CDR3 reads CASSYSSRTDTQYF. Written as DNA, the CDR3 is TGTGCCAGCAGTTACTCCTCCCGCACAGATACGCAGTATTTT. The V gene is TRBV6-5, the J gene TRBJ2-3; no firm D call. The CDR3 covers 14 residues. Between the trimmed V and J ends, which lost 0 bases and 1 base, there was a span of 5 bases. Looked up from germline, CDR1 is MNHEY and CDR2 is SVGAGI.

DNA for the CDR3: TGTGCCAGTAGTATCGGGACTAGCTCCTACAATGAGCAGTTCTTC. Protein: CASSIGTSSYNEQFF. The V call is TRBV19, the J call TRBJ2-1; 8 positions match TRBD2. Germline V lookup: CDR1 LNHDA, CDR2 SQIVND (reference sequence). The CDR3 runs to 15 residues. The V segment lost 3 bases and the J segment 0 bases; nucleotides outside the gene matches: 1.